The 6 T cell receptor beta chains reported below all come from one sample, sequenced in a study of blood T cells in healthy people across ages. PCR was performed a second time for about 7 to 12 cycles using a sample-barcoded 5' primer and a J-beta primer mix. TCRdb reprocessed the 5' RACE reads via MiXCR and lists one record per CDR3 protein. Of roughly 1.5 million distinct CDR3 sequences in the sample, approximately 43% were seen once. The sequenced sample was blood. These receptors originate from a woman aged 18-29 years in good health.

There are many counts of this clonotype. V gene TRBV12-3 or TRBV12-4 combines with J gene TRBJ2-5, with unresolved D. The ends were cut back, 2 bases at V and 1 base at J, with 8 bases in the middle. CDR3 length: 14 amino acids. In nucleotides, the CDR3 is TGTGCCAGCAGTTTATCCGGTGGCCAAGAGACCCAGTACTTC. It codes for CASSLSGGQETQYF.

The genes are TRBV7-2 and TRBJ2-2, with TRBD2 matching over 8 bases. This CDR3 region has 17 residues. Germline trimming cut 2 bases from V and 3 bases from J; bases unmatched to any gene: 8. CDR1 and CDR2 (germline): SGHTA, FQGNSA. The CDR3 protein is CASSLFTSGSYTGELFF. The CDR3 DNA follows: TGTGCCAGCAGCTTATTTACCAGCGGGAGCTACACCGGGGAGCTGTTTTTT. The full variable domain, rest sourced from reference TRBV7-2 and TRBJ2-2, is GAGVSQSPSNKVTEKGKDVELRCDPISGHTALYWYRQSLGQGLEFLIYFQGNSAPDKSGLPSDRFSAERTGGSVSTLTIQRTQQEDSAVYLCASSLFTSGSYTGELFFGEGSRLTVL.

The sample holds many counts of this clonotype. The genes are TRBV25-1 and TRBJ1-6, with 8 bases identical to TRBD1. The junction had 3 bases not matched to a gene; V was cut back by 1 base and J by 7 bases. This CDR3 has 15 residues. The germline CDR1 and CDR2 sequences are MGHDK and SYGVNS. The CDR3 protein is CASSEFQGANSPLHF. Here the CDR3 DNA reads TGTGCCAGCAGTGAATTTCAGGGGGCAAATTCACCCCTCCACTTT.

This clonotype was seen a handful of times. This chain links TRBV7-8 with TRBJ2-4, with 10 bases aligning to TRBD1. The end of the DNA aligns better with TRBJ2-7, so the J call may be wrong. The CDR3 length is 15 residues. Germline-derived CDR1 and CDR2 are SGHVS and FQNEAQ. The CDR3 nucleotides are TGTGCCAGCAGCTTATCGGGACAGGGGATGGACGAGCAGTACTTC. The encoded protein is CASSLSGQGMDEQYF.

The V gene is TRBV27, the J gene TRBJ2-2, with 7 bases matching TRBD2. V gave up 4 bases and J gave up 2 bases; unmatched junction bases: 4. The germline V gene has CDR1 MNHEY and CDR2 SMNVEV (reference sequence). The CDR3 runs 15 residues. CDR3 sequence: CASSWGGRNTGELFF. CDR3 nucleotide sequence: TGTGCCAGCAGTTGGGGGGGACGAAACACCGGGGAGCTGTTTTTT.

The chain is built from TRBV12-5 and TRBJ2-5; TRBD2 is a possible D gene (6 bases). V lost 0 bases and J lost 11, with 22 bases in between. CDR3 size: 16 residues. CDR1 LGHNT and CDR2 FRNRAP come from the germline V gene. The CDR3 sequence is CASGLVQIAAGNEQYF. The CDR3 nucleotides read TGTGCTAGTGGTTTGGTACAAATAGCGGCGGGGAATGAGCAGTACTTC.